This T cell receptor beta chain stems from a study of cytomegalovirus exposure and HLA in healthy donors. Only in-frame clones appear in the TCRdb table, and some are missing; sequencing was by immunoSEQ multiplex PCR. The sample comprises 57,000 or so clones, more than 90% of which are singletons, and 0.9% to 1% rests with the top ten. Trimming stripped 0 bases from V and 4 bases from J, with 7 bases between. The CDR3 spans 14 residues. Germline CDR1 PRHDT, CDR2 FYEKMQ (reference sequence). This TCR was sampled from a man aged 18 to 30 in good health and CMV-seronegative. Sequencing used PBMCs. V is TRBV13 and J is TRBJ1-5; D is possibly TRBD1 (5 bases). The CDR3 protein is CASSLGSGNQPQHF. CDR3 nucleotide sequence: TGTGCCAGCAGCTTAGGTTCAGGGAATCAGCCCCAGCATTTT.